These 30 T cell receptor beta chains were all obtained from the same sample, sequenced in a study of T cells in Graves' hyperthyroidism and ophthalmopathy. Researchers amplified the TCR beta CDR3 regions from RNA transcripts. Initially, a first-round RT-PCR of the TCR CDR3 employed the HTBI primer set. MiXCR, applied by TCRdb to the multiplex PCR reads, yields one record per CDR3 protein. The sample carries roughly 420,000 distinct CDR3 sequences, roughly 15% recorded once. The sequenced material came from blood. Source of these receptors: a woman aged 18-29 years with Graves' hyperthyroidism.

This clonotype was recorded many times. The CDR3 sequence: CASSLADRYNEQFF. The CDR3 nucleotides read TGTGCCAGCAGCTTAGCCGACAGATACAATGAGCAGTTCTTC. This chain uses TRBV7-9 with TRBJ2-1; D is possibly TRBD1 (5 bases). CDR3 length: 14 residues. The V gene lost 0 bases and the J gene lost 4 bases, with 7 bases spanning the gap. Germline V gives CDR1 SEHNR, CDR2 FQNEAQ (reference sequence). Based on the CDR3 plus reference TRBV7-9 and TRBJ2-1, the full variable domain is DTGVSQNPRHKITKRGQNVTFRCDPISEHNRLYWYRQTLGQGPEFLTYFQNEAQLEKSRLLSDRFSAERPKGSFSTLEIQRTEQGDSAMYLCASSLADRYNEQFFGPGTRLTVL.

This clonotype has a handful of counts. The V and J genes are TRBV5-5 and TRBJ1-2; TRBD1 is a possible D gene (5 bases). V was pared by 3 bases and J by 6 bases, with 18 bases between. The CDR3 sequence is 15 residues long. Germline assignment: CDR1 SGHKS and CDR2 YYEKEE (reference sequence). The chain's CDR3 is CASSSTDSLFDGYTF. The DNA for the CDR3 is TGTGCCAGCAGCTCGACAGACAGCCTTTTTGATGGCTACACCTTC.

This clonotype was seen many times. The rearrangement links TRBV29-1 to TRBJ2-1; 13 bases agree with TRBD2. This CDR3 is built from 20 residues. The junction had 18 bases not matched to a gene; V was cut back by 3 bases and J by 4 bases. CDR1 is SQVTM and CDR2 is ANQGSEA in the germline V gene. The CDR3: CSVDLAVVLAGGPGYNEQFF. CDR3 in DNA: TGCAGCGTTGATTTGGCGGTGGTACTAGCGGGAGGGCCTGGATACAATGAGCAGTTCTTC.

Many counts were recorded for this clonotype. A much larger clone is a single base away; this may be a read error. The CDR3: CASSRTGANVLTF. The CDR3 nucleotides read TGTGCCAGCAGCCGGACTGGGGCCAACGTCCTGACTTTC. V gene TRBV28 combines with J gene TRBJ2-6; D is undetermined. There are 13 residues in the CDR3. In germline, CDR1 is MDHEN, CDR2 SYDVKM. Trimming took 6 bases from V and 2 from J, leaving 5 bases between them.

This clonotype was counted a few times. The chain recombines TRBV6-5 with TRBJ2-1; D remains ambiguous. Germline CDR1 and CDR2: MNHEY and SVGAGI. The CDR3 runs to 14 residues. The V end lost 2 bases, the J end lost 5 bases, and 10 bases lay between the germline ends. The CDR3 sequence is CASSYEEGNNEQFF. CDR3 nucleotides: TGTGCCAGCAGTTACGAGGAAGGGAACAATGAGCAGTTCTTC.

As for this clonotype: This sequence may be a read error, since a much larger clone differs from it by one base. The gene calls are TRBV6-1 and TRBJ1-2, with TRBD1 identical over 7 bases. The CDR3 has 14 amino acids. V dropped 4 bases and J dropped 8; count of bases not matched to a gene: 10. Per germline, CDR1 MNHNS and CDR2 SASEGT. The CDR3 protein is CASSVRGGGKGYTF. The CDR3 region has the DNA TGTGCCAGCAGTGTACGGGGAGGGGGCAAGGGCTACACCTTC.

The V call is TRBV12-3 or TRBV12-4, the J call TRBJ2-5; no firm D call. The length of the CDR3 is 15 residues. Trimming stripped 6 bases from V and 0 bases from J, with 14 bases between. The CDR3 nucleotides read TGTGCCAGCAGCCGGTCACAGTGGTACCAAGAGACCCAGTACTTC. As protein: CASSRSQWYQETQYF.

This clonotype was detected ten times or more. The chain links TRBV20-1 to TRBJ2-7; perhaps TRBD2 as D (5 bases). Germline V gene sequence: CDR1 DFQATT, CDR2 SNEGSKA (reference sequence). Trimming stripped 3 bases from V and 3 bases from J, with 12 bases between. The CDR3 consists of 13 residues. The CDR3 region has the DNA TGCAGTGCTAGTCCCCGAGGAGGCTACGAGCAGTACTTC. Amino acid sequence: CSASPRGGYEQYF.

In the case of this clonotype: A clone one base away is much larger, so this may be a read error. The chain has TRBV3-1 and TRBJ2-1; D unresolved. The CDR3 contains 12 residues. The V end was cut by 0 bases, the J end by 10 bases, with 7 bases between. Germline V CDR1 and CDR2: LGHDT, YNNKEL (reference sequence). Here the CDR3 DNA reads TGTGCCAGCAGCCAAGAGGGCGCGGAGCAGTTCTTC. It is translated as CASSQEGAEQFF.

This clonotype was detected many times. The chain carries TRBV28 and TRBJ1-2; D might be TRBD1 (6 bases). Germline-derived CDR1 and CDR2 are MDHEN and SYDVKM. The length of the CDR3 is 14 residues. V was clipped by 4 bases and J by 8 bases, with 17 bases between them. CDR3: CASSSPKGGRGYTF. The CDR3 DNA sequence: TGTGCCAGCAGTTCCCCCAAGGGGGGCAGGGGCTACACCTTC.

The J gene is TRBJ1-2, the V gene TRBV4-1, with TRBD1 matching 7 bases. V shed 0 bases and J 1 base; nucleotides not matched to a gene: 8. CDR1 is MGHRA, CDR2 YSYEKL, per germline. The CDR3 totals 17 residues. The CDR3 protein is CASSQDYPTGSNYGYTF. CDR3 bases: TGCGCCAGCAGCCAAGATTACCCGACAGGGAGTAACTATGGCTACACCTTC.

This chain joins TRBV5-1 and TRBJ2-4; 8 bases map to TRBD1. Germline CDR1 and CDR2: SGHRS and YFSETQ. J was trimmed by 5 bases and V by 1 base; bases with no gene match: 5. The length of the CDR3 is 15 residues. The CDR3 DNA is TGCGCCAGCAGCTTGACGGCAGGGGGCCAAAACATTCAGTACTTC. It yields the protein CASSLTAGGQNIQYF.

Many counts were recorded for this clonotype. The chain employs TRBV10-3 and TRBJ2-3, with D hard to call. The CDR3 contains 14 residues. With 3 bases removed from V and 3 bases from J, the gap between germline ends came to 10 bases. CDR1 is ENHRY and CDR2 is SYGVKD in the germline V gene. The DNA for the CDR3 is TGTGCCATCAGTGAAGGACGGCCGACAGATACGCAGTATTTT. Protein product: CAISEGRPTDTQYF.

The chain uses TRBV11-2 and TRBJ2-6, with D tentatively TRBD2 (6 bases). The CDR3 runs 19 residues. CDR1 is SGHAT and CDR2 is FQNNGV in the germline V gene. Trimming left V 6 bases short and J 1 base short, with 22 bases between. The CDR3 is CASSHLGGRSRSGANVLTF. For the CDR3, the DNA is TGTGCCAGCAGTCATCTCGGGGGAAGGTCCCGGTCTGGGGCCAACGTCCTGACTTTC.

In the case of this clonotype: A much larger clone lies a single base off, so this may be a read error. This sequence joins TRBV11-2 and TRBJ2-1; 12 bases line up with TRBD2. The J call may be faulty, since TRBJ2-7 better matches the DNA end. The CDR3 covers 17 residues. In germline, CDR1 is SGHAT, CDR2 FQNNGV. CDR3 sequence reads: CASSFGLAGGLDNEQYF. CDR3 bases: TGTGCCAGCAGCTTTGGTCTAGCGGGAGGGTTGGACAATGAGCAGTACTTC.

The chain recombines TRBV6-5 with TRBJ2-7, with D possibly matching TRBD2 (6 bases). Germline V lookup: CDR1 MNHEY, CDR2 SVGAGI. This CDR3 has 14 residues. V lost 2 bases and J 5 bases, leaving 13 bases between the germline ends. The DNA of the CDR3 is TGTGCCAGCAGTTACGGGGACTGGAAAAACGAGCAGTACTTC. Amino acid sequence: CASSYGDWKNEQYF.

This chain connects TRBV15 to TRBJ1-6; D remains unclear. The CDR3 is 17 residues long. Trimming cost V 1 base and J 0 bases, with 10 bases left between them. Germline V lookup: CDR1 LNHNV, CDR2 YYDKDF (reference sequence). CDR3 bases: TGTGCCACCAGCAGAGTCACCCGAAGCTCCTATAATTCACCCCTCCACTTT. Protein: CATSRVTRSSYNSPLHF.

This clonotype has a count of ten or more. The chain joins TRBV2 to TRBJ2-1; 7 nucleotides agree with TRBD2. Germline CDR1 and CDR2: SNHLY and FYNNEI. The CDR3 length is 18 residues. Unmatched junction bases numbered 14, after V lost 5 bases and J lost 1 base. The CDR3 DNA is TGTGCCAGCAGTAGCCCCAACACTAGCGAGGCATCCTACAATGAGCAGTTCTTC. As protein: CASSSPNTSEASYNEQFF.

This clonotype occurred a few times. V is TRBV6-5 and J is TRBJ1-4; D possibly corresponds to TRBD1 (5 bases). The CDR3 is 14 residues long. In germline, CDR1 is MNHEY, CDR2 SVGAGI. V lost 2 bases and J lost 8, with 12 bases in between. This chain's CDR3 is CASSYPGEKEKLFF. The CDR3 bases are TGTGCCAGCAGTTACCCGGGGGAGAAGGAAAAACTGTTTTTT.

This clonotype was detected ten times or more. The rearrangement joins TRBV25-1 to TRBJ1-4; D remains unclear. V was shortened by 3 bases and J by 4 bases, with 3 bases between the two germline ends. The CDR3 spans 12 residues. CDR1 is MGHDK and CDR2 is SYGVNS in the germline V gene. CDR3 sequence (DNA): TGTGCCAGCAGTGAGATTAATGAAAAACTGTTTTTT. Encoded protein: CASSEINEKLFF.

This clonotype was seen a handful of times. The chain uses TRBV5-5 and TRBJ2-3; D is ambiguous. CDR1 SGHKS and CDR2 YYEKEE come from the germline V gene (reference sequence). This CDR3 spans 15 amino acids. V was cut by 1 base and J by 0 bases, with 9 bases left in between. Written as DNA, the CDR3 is TGTGCCAGCAGCTTGTTTTTTGGGAGCACAGATACGCAGTATTTT. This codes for CASSLFFGSTDTQYF.

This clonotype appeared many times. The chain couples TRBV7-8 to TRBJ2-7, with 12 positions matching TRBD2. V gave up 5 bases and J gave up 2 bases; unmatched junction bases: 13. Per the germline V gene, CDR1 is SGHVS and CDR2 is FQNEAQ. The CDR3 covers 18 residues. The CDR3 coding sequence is TGTGCCAGCAGCCCGAGGGGCCTAGCGGGAGGGCGCGCCTACGAGCAGTACTTC. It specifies CASSPRGLAGGRAYEQYF.

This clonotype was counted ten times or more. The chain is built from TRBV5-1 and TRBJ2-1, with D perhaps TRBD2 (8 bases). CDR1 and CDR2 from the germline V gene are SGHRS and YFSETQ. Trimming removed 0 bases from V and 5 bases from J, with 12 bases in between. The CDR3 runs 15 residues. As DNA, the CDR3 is TGCGCCAGCAGCTTGGACGGGAGGGGGCACAATGAGCAGTTCTTC. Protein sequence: CASSLDGRGHNEQFF.

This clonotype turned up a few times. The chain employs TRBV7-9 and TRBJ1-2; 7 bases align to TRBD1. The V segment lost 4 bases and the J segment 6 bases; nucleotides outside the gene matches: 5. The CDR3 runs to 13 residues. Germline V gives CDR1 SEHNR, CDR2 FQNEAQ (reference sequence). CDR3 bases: TGTGCCAGCAGCTCACAGGGGTGGAATGGCTACACCTTC. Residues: CASSSQGWNGYTF.

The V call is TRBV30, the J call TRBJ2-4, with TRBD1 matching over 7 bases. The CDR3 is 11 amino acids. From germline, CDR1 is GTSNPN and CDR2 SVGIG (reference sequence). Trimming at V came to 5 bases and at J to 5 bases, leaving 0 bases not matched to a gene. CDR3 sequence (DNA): TGTGCCTGGGGACAGGAAAACATTCAGTACTTC. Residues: CAWGQENIQYF.

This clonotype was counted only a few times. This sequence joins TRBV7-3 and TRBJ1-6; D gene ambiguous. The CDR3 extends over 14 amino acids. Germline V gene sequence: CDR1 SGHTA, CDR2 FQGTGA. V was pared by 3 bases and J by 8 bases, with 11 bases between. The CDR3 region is CASSLWVSDSPLHF. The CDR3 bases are TGTGCCAGCAGCTTGTGGGTGTCCGATTCACCCCTCCACTTT.

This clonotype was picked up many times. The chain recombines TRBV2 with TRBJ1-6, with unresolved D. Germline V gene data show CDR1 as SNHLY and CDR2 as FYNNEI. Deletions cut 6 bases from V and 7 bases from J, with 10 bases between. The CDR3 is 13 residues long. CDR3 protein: CASSPSGNSPLHF. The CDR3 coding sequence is TGTGCCAGCAGCCCGTCGGGGAATTCACCCCTCCACTTT.

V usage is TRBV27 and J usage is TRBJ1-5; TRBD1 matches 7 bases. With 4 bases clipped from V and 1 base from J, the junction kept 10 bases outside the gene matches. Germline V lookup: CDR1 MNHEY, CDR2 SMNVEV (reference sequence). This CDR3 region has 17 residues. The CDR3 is CASSSRQGLFSNQPQHF. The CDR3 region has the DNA TGTGCCAGCAGTTCCAGACAGGGACTGTTCAGCAATCAGCCCCAGCATTTT.

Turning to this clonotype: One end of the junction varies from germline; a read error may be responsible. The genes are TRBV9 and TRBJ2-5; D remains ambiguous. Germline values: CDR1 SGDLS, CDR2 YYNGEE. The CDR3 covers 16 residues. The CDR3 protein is CASSVGGGRYQEAQYF. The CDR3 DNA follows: TGTGCCAGCAGCGTAGGAGGTGGGCGGTACCAAGAGGCCCAGTACTTC.

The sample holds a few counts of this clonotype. DNA of the CDR3: TGTGCCAGCCGCCTCGGCAGGGGAGGCACTGAAGCTTTCTTT. Translating it yields CASRLGRGGTEAFF. The chain combines TRBV27 with TRBJ1-1, with D possibly matching TRBD1 (6 bases). From germline, CDR1 is MNHEY and CDR2 SMNVEV (reference sequence). Between the trimmed V and J ends, which lost 8 bases and 4 bases, there was a span of 17 bases. The CDR3 has 14 amino acids.